The 21 T cell receptor beta chains below come from one sample, sequenced in a study of early T cells in non-severe SARS-CoV-2 infection. TCRdb independently ran MiXCR on the 5' RACE reads; one entry per CDR3 protein. The sample lists 21,000 or so distinct CDR3 sequences, 5.3% seen once, with roughly 10% in the top ten. Sequencing input: whole blood. All receptors derive from an adult who was a healthcare worker with PCR-confirmed SARS-CoV-2 infection or an uninfected control (not recorded which).

This chain connects TRBV11-3 to TRBJ2-3, with 9 bases identical to TRBD1. The CDR3 has 15 residues. V was pared by 5 bases and J by 4 bases, with 7 bases of the junction left unmatched. Per the germline V gene, CDR1 is SGHNT and CDR2 is YENEEA. CDR3 bases: TGTGCCAGCAGCCCCGGACAGGGGATGTCAGATACGCAGTATTTT. This sequence encodes CASSPGQGMSDTQYF.

J is TRBJ1-5 and V is TRBV5-1; no clear D gene. With 0 bases removed from V and 2 bases from J, the gap between germline ends came to 9 bases. This CDR3 comprises 15 residues. Looked up from germline, CDR1 is SGHRS and CDR2 is YFSETQ. The CDR3 here is CASSLDGGRNQPQHF. DNA of the CDR3: TGCGCCAGCAGCTTGGATGGAGGGCGCAATCAGCCCCAGCATTTT.

There are many counts of this clonotype. V gene TRBV20-1 combines with J gene TRBJ2-2; 7 bases match TRBD2. CDR3 length: 14 amino acids. V shed 6 bases and J 8 bases; nucleotides not matched to a gene: 12. Germline V lookup: CDR1 DFQATT, CDR2 SNEGSKA (reference sequence). DNA for the CDR3: TGCAGTGCAGTTAGCGGCGGGAGCCTAGGGGAGCTGTTTTTT. It encodes CSAVSGGSLGELFF.

The chain employs TRBV4-2 and TRBJ2-3, with 9 bases identical to TRBD2. The V gene's germline CDR1 is LGHNA and CDR2 YNFKEQ. J was trimmed by 6 bases and V by 3 bases; bases with no gene match: 10. This CDR3 has 16 amino acids. The CDR3 nucleotides are TGTGCCAGCAGCCAGGGAGCGGGAGGCGAAGTGGATACGCAGTATTTT. This sequence encodes CASSQGAGGEVDTQYF.

About this clonotype itself: A much larger clonotype is one base distant, so this may be a read error. The chain couples TRBV7-6 to TRBJ1-3, with 7 bases matching TRBD1. The CDR3 is made up of 14 amino acids. The J segment lost 7 bases and the V segment lost 8 bases, leaving 11 bases of the junction unmatched. Looked up from germline, CDR1 is SGHVS and CDR2 is FNYEAQ. CDR3 sequence (DNA): TGTGCCAGCTGCTCCGGACAGGACGCGAACACCATATATTTT. Its translation is CASCSGQDANTIYF.

This clonotype was recorded many times. The chain combines TRBV6-5 with TRBJ1-2; D gene uncertain. V was trimmed by 6 bases and J by 2 bases, leaving 19 bases between them. CDR3 size: 16 residues. The germline gives CDR1 MNHEY, CDR2 SVGAGI. The CDR3: CASSQNKAHENYGYTF. The CDR3 coding sequence is TGTGCCAGCAGCCAAAACAAGGCCCACGAGAACTATGGCTACACCTTC.

This clonotype was counted only a few times. This chain connects TRBV4-3 to TRBJ2-3, with D perhaps TRBD1 or TRBD2 (5 bases each). This CDR3 comprises 15 residues. Trimming left V 1 base short and J 1 base short, with 9 bases between. The germline CDR1 and CDR2 sequences are LGHNA and YSLEER. The CDR3 loop reads CASSQGDGGTDTQYF. The CDR3 DNA sequence: TGCGCCAGCAGCCAAGGGGACGGAGGCACAGATACGCAGTATTTT.

This clonotype was counted at least ten times. This chain links TRBV7-9 with TRBJ2-1; the match to TRBD1 covers 7 bases. CDR3 length: 15 amino acids. The V and J ends lost 0 bases and 7 bases, in that order; junction bases with no gene match: 6. Germline CDR1 SEHNR, CDR2 FQNEAQ (reference sequence). The CDR3 nucleotides read TGTGCCAGCAGCTTAGCCCAGGGGGTTAAAAATGAGCAGTTCTTC. It yields the protein CASSLAQGVKNEQFF.

This clonotype was seen a single time. The chain joins TRBV29-1 to TRBJ2-2; tentatively, D is TRBD1 (6 bases). Germline assignment: CDR1 SQVTM and CDR2 ANQGSEA. V dropped 4 bases and J dropped 6 bases, with 6 bases sitting between them. The CDR3 has 11 amino acids. The CDR3 spells CSVAGAGELFF. The CDR3 bases are TGCAGCGTTGCAGGGGCCGGGGAGCTGTTTTTT.

This clonotype was seen repeatedly, ten times or more. The CDR3 protein is CASSSSGRSYEQYF. CDR3 bases: TGTGCCAGCAGCTCTAGCGGGAGATCCTACGAGCAGTACTTC. V and J are TRBV5-6 and TRBJ2-7; 10 nucleotides align to TRBD2. The CDR3 loop spans 14 amino acids. From germline, CDR1 is SGHDT and CDR2 YYEEEE. V gave up 3 bases and J gave up 1 base; unmatched junction bases: 1.

In this sample, this clonotype turned up many times. The rearrangement uses TRBV7-9 and TRBJ2-3; 14 bases agree with TRBD2. This CDR3 spans 16 amino acids. Germline CDR1 is SEHNR and CDR2 is FQNEAQ (reference sequence). V shed 1 base and J 5 bases; nucleotides not matched to a gene: 2. The CDR3 coding sequence is TGTGCCAGCAGCTTAGGACTAGCGGGAGGGCGAGATACGCAGTATTTT. This codes for CASSLGLAGGRDTQYF.

The table lists this clonotype with many counts. The chain combines TRBV25-1 with TRBJ1-4; D remains unclear. This CDR3 has 15 amino acids. Per the germline V gene, CDR1 is MGHDK and CDR2 is SYGVNS. V was clipped by 4 bases and J by 7 bases, with 16 bases between them. CDR3 residues: CASSARPSDVEKLFF. The CDR3 DNA reads as TGTGCCAGCAGTGCTCGACCCAGTGACGTTGAAAAACTGTTTTTT.

This clonotype came up a few times. The chain uses TRBV24-1 and TRBJ1-5, with D hard to call. V was trimmed by 4 bases and J by 8 bases, leaving 14 bases between them. Per germline, CDR1 KGHDR and CDR2 SFDVKD. This CDR3 is 14 amino acids long. The CDR3 loop reads CATSETGHSEPQHF. In DNA, the CDR3 is TGTGCCACCAGTGAGACCGGGCACAGCGAGCCCCAGCATTTT.

This clonotype was seen many times. The chain employs TRBV11-3 and TRBJ2-5; D is tentatively TRBD1 or TRBD2 (5 bases each). Deletions cut 4 bases from V and 2 bases from J, with 14 bases between. CDR1 and CDR2 from the germline V gene are SGHNT and YENEEA. This CDR3 comprises 15 residues. CDR3 nucleotides: TGTGCCAGCAGCTCCGACGGGGCCGGACAAGAGACCCAGTACTTC. Translation: CASSSDGAGQETQYF.

This clonotype was counted many times. The chain is built from TRBV7-2 and TRBJ2-2; 11 positions agree with TRBD1. CDR1 is SGHTA and CDR2 is FQGNSA in the germline V gene. V lost 6 bases and J lost 6; bases outside the gene matches: 9. This CDR3 comprises 16 residues. The CDR3 sequence: CASRSRPGQGAGELFF. CDR3 nucleotide sequence: TGTGCCAGCAGATCGAGACCGGGACAGGGGGCCGGGGAGCTGTTTTTT. Full variable domain (rest looked up from reference TRBV7-2 and TRBJ2-2): GAGVSQSPSNKVTEKGKDVELRCDPISGHTALYWYRQSLGQGLEFLIYFQGNSAPDKSGLPSDRFSAERTGGSVSTLTIQRTQQEDSAVYLCASRSRPGQGAGELFFGEGSRLTVL.

The chain links TRBV20-1 to TRBJ2-7; D may be TRBD1 (6 bases). The CDR3 has 12 amino acids. The germline V gene has CDR1 DFQATT and CDR2 SNEGSKA (reference sequence). Trimming stripped 3 bases from V and 0 bases from J, with 6 bases between. This CDR3 is CSARDSSYEQYF. The CDR3 nucleotides read TGCAGTGCTAGGGACAGCTCCTACGAGCAGTACTTC.

This clonotype was recorded at least ten times. The gene calls are TRBV25-1 and TRBJ2-1, with D possibly being TRBD2 (5 bases). CDR3 length equals 13 residues. Germline assignment: CDR1 MGHDK and CDR2 SYGVNS. The V end lost 5 bases, the J end lost 10 bases, and 15 bases lay between the germline ends. CDR3 sequence reads: CASSHSSTGEQFF. DNA of the CDR3: TGTGCCAGCAGTCACAGTAGTACGGGGGAGCAGTTCTTC.

At least ten counts were recorded for this clonotype. The V gene is TRBV5-4, the J gene TRBJ2-1; 8 positions match TRBD2. The length of the CDR3 is 14 residues. Per germline, CDR1 SGHNT and CDR2 YYREEE (reference sequence). J lost 8 bases, V lost 3 bases, and 7 bases had no gene match. This CDR3 is CASSSWSGGDEQFF. CDR3 DNA sequence: TGTGCCAGCAGCTCCTGGTCCGGGGGGGATGAGCAGTTCTTC.

This clonotype was detected many times. This chain links TRBV11-2 with TRBJ1-3; TRBD1 might be the D (5 bases). The CDR3 is 15 residues long. The V gene lost 5 bases and the J gene lost 0 bases, with 11 bases spanning the gap. Germline CDR1 reads SGHAT; CDR2 reads FQNNGV. CDR3 DNA sequence: TGTGCCAGCAGCCGGGACCGCGACTCTGGAAACACCATATATTTT. It encodes CASSRDRDSGNTIYF.

This clonotype was detected many times. This sequence joins TRBV6-6 and TRBJ2-3; the D gene is possibly TRBD1 (5 bases). In germline, CDR1 is MNHNY, CDR2 SVGAGI (reference sequence). The germline V and J ends were trimmed by 5 bases and 4 bases, with 16 bases remaining between them. This CDR3 region has 15 residues. The chain's CDR3 is CASSPDPWGADTQYF. The CDR3 DNA reads TGTGCCAGCAGTCCGGACCCTTGGGGCGCAGATACGCAGTATTTT.

The sample holds many counts of this clonotype. This chain connects TRBV6-1 to TRBJ2-7; TRBD2 matches at 10 bases. The CDR3 contains 15 residues. With V trimmed by 6 bases and J by 3 bases, 8 bases remained unmatched. CDR1 and CDR2 from the germline V gene are MNHNS and SASEGT. The DNA of the CDR3 is TGTGCCAGCAGCCGCGGGACTAGCGTTAGCTACGAGCAGTACGTC. Its protein is CASSRGTSVSYEQYV.